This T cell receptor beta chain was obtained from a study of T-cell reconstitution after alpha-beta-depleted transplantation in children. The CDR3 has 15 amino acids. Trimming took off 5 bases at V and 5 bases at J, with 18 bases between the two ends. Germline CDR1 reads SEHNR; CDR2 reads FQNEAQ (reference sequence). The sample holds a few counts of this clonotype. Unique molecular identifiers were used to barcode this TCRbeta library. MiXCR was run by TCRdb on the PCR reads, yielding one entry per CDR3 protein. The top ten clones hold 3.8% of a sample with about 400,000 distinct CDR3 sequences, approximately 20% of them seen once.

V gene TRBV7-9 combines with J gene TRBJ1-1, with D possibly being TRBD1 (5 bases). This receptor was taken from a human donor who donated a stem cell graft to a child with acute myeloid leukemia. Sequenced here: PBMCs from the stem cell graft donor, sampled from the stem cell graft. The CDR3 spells CASSQGVVEGTEAFF. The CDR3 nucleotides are TGTGCCAGCAGCCAAGGGGTAGTGGAAGGAACTGAAGCTTTCTTT.